This TCR beta chain was documented in a study of T cells in Graves' hyperthyroidism and ophthalmopathy (dated 2019 in TCRdb). Concerning the study at large: Peripheral blood samples were taken at the time of initial diagnosis, prior to any treatment. TCR V-J signatures able to tell the groups apart were searched for in a discovery cohort of 100 patients, of whom more than 40 had Graves' ophthalmopathy and around 58 had stable Graves' hyperthyroidism. Whether ophthalmopathy could be predicted prospectively was tested in an independent validation cohort made up of roughly 20 hyperthyroidism patients plus 17 patients who later progressed to ophthalmopathy. The 75 to 100 discovery patients were randomly split 7:3 into training and test sets. In more than 5 Graves' hyperthyroidism patients, the study also compared T-cell repertoires from thyroid tissue with T-cell repertoires from blood. Following sampling, methimazole starting at 30 mg daily was given to hyperthyroidism patients, and high-dose intravenous methylprednisolone was given to ophthalmopathy patients. TCR Vbeta CDR3 sequencing of fewer than 150 peripheral blood samples (over 40 ophthalmopathy, over 70 hyperthyroidism and around 17 progressor patients) is reported in the paper.

Study-wide findings and limitations: Most expanded thyroid clonotypes (frequency above 0.001) were also detected in blood, a finding suggesting that blood repertoires may reflect thyroid immune responses. In validation, the model predicted progression to ophthalmopathy a median of roughly six months before onset, with over 55% sensitivity and 72.22% specificity. Sample size was not statistically predetermined, and blinding of investigators to group allocation was not performed. A model built on a 13 V-J signature distinguished ophthalmopathy from stable hyperthyroidism, reaching approximately 89% sensitivity and under 84% specificity in cross-validation and 80%/75% in testing.

Regarding this clonotype: Its binding antigen is unknown. No base quality values were provided; no much bigger clone lies one nucleotide off.

Amplification of TCR beta CDR3 regions was carried out from RNA transcripts. The TCR CDR3 was subjected to a first round of RT-PCR using the HTBI primer set and the Qiagen OneStep RT-PCR kit. The libraries were constructed in a second round of multiplex PCR and then size-selected and purified. Paired-end sequencing of the libraries was performed with 100 bp reads on an Illumina HiSeq2000. As for the authors' bioinformatics: SOAPnuke was used to process the raw data, removing reads that contained adapters or uncalled bases, had a mean Phred below 15, or lacked an exact match to the constant primer or identifier. COPE v1.2.5 was used to merge high-quality paired reads, and clonotypes were defined as unique nucleotide sequences. Clonotypes were aligned to IMGT TRBV, TRBD and TRBJ reference segments using MiTCR v1.1. The analysis was restricted to V-J combinations with a frequency above 0.0001, which together covered just over 99% of the repertoires. A TCS score was defined as the ratio between F50 (clonal expansion) and ExV (chaos), using BLOSUM62-based TCRdist between CDR3 peptides within each V-J. Welch's t-statistics and random forest reduced some 510 V-J features to 10 to 15, which were used in a naive Bayes classifier (R e1071). TCRdb reran the public reads through fastp at Q25 and MiXCR, keeping productive beta chains. Merged by CDR3 protein, the rows form single entries marked with the most common genes and DNA. The V and J calls and clone size are TCRdb's, not the authors'. Present in this sample are about 350,000 distinct CDR3 sequences, roughly 15% of which were seen just once. The ten largest clones take up 34% of the sample.

In the ophthalmopathy patients, disease was moderately to severely active, with a Clinical Activity Score of 3 or more, a NOSPECS grade of 4 or more, and a duration of less than 3 months. The study excluded patients with uncontrolled infections, other autoimmune diseases, pregnancy or lactation. Clinical symptoms, serum thyroxine and TRAb, thyroid ultrasound, and orbital computed tomography formed the basis for the diagnoses. Ficoll-Paque density gradient centrifugation was used to isolate PBMCs from around 10 ml of fresh peripheral blood. Total RNA was extracted using Trizol reagent, and RNA quality was assessed on an Agilent 2100 Bioanalyzer. Based on the germline V gene, the CDR1 and CDR2 sequences are MGHRA and YSYEKL. The CDR3 sequence holds 14 residues, the cysteine and phenylalanine included. Only the CDR3 portion is preserved as DNA: 42 bases, with reading frame beginning at the first base. V drops 1 base and J drops 2 bases, leaving 9 bases in between.

The rearrangement combines TRBV4-1 with TRBJ2-7, with a weak D call of TRBD2 (5 bases match). Sequenced material: blood. This clonotype was sampled from a woman in her thirties or forties with Graves' ophthalmopathy. Read as DNA, the sequence is TGCGCCAGCAGCCAAGTCGAGGGAACCTACGAGCAGTACTTC. Its protein reads: CASSQVEGTYEQYF.